The 10 T cell receptor beta chains presented below share a single source sample, sequenced in a study of cytomegalovirus exposure and HLA in healthy donors. Produced via immunoSEQ multiplex PCR; TCRdb's table is partial and in-frame only. In the table there are 110,000 to 150,000 clones, about 87% of which are singletons. The sample taken for sequencing was PBMCs. Every receptor here comes from a woman aged 25 to 45 in good health and CMV-seropositive.

The CDR3 reads CASSLGGPTGGEQFF. The CDR3 coding sequence is TGTGCCAGCAGTTTAGGAGGGCCGACGGGTGGTGAGCAGTTCTTC. The rearrangement links TRBV27 to TRBJ2-1; tentative D call: TRBD2 (6 bases). The CDR3 consists of 15 residues. CDR1 and CDR2 (germline): MNHEY, SMNVEV (reference sequence). The V gene lost 2 bases and the J gene lost 9 bases, with 17 bases spanning the gap.

V and J are TRBV11-2 and TRBJ2-3; maybe TRBD1 (5 bases). The CDR3 spans 16 residues. V lost 2 bases and J 0 bases, leaving 12 bases between the germline ends. Looked up from germline, CDR1 is SGHAT and CDR2 is FQNNGV. The CDR3 sequence: CASSLKGLSSTDTQYF. Here the CDR3 DNA reads TGTGCCAGCAGCTTAAAGGGGCTCTCTAGCACAGATACGCAGTATTTT. Using reference TRBV11-2 and TRBJ2-3 for the parts outside the CDR3, the full variable domain is EAGVAQSPRYKIIEKRQSVAFWCNPISGHATLYWYQQILGQGPKLLIQFQNNGVVDDSQLPKDRFSAERLKGVDSTLKIQPAKLEDSAVYLCASSLKGLSSTDTQYFGPGTRLTVL.

This clone was counted only a few times. The chain couples TRBV5-8 to TRBJ1-1; D gene ambiguous. CDR3 size: 12 residues. The V gene lost 0 bases and the J gene lost 5 bases, with 5 bases spanning the gap. In germline, CDR1 is SGHTS, CDR2 YDEGEE. The CDR3 region is CASSLAQTEAFF. CDR3 in DNA: TGTGCCAGCAGCTTGGCACAGACTGAAGCTTTCTTT. The whole variable domain, remainder taken from reference TRBV5-8 and TRBJ1-1, is EAGVTQSPTHLIKTRGQQATLRCSPISGHTSVYWYQQALGLGLQFLLWYDEGEERNRGNFPPRFSGRQFPNYSSELNVNALELEDSALYLCASSLAQTEAFFGQGTRLTVV.

The V call is TRBV5-1, the J call TRBJ1-5; D is perhaps TRBD1 (6 bases). V was cut by 0 bases and J by 0 bases, with 7 bases left in between. CDR3 length: 15 residues. Per germline, CDR1 SGHRS and CDR2 YFSETQ. The DNA of the CDR3 is TGCGCCAGCAGCTTGGGGACAGTTAGCAATCAGCCCCAGCATTTT. Its protein product is CASSLGTVSNQPQHF.

V is TRBV11-2 and J is TRBJ1-3, with a possible D match to TRBD1 (5 bases). The germline V and J ends were trimmed by 4 bases and 4 bases, with 17 bases remaining between them. The CDR3 sequence is 16 residues long. CDR1 and CDR2 (germline): SGHAT, FQNNGV. This CDR3 is CASSWFGSREGNTIYF. DNA for the CDR3: TGTGCCAGCAGCTGGTTCGGGAGCAGGGAGGGAAACACCATATATTTT.

The V gene is TRBV5-1, the J gene TRBJ2-1; 7 positions match TRBD2. V lost 6 bases, J lost 6 bases, and 12 bases stayed unmatched. Germline CDR1 reads SGHRS; CDR2 reads YFSETQ. This CDR3 has 15 residues. CDR3: CASKRLGAGVNEQFF. The DNA for the CDR3 is TGCGCCAGCAAGCGTCTCGGGGCGGGGGTCAATGAGCAGTTCTTC.

The CDR3 loop is CASSGGTATYEQYF. The CDR3 bases are TGTGCCAGCAGTGGGGGGACAGCTACCTACGAGCAGTACTTC. The chain uses TRBV2 and TRBJ2-7, with TRBD1 matching 7 bases. The germline V gene encodes CDR1 SNHLY and CDR2 FYNNEI. This CDR3 has 14 amino acids. V was pared by 4 bases and J by 2 bases, with 5 bases of the junction left unmatched.

This sequence joins TRBV29-1 and TRBJ1-4, with 10 bases lining up with TRBD1. Germline V gene data show CDR1 as SQVTM and CDR2 as ANQGSEA. The J segment lost 7 bases and the V segment lost 2 bases, leaving 1 base of the junction unmatched. CDR3 length: 13 amino acids. The CDR3 DNA reads as TGCAGCGTTGAAAGGGACAGGGGTGAAAAACTGTTTTTT. Its translation is CSVERDRGEKLFF.

The V and J genes are TRBV29-1 and TRBJ2-6; D is undetermined. Germline CDR1 SQVTM, CDR2 ANQGSEA. Between the trimmed V and J ends, which lost 4 bases and 2 bases, there was a span of 6 bases. The CDR3 has 13 residues. The CDR3 spells CSVALPGANVLTF. The CDR3 nucleotides read TGCAGCGTTGCACTCCCTGGGGCCAACGTCCTGACTTTC.

DNA for the CDR3: TGTGCCAGCATCTTGGGGACAGGGGTGAACACCGGGGAGCTGTTTTTT. Its translation: CASILGTGVNTGELFF. V is TRBV11-2 and J is TRBJ2-2; 10 bases map to TRBD1. The CDR3 is 16 residues long. V lost 7 bases and J lost 1; bases outside the gene matches: 6. The germline CDR1 and CDR2 sequences are SGHAT and FQNNGV.